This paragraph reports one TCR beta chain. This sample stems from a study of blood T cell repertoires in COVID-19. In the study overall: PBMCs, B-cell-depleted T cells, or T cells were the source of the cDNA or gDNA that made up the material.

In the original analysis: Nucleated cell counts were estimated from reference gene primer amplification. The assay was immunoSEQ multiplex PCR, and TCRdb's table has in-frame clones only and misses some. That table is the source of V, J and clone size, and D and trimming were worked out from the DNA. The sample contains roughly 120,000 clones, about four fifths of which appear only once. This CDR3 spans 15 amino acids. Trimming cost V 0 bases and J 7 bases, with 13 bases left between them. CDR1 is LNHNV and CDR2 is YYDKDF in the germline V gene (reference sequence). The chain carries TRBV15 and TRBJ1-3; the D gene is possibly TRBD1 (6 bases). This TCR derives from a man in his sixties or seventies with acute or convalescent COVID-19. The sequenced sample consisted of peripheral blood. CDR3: CATSRDTGSLNTIYF. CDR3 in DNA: TGTGCCACCAGCAGAGATACAGGGAGCTTGAACACCATATATTTT. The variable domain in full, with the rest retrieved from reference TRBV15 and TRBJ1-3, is DAMVIQNPRYQVTQFGKPVTLSCSQTLNHNVMYWYQQKSSQAPKLLFHYYDKDFNNEADTPDNFQSRRPNTSFCFLDIRSPGLGDTAMYLCATSRDTGSLNTIYFGEGSWLTVV.